Shown below are 21 T cell receptor beta chains from a single sample sequenced in a study of cytomegalovirus exposure and HLA in healthy donors. In the PCR, 60 Vbeta and 13 Jbeta primers were used. Only in-frame clones appear in the TCRdb table, and some are missing; sequencing was by immunoSEQ multiplex PCR. The sample lists around 260,000 clones; around 80% were seen once. The specimen was PBMCs. These receptors were obtained from a girl aged 2 to 9 in good health and CMV-seronegative.

The genes are TRBV6-1 and TRBJ2-6; D possibly corresponds to TRBD2 (6 bases). Trimming pared 8 bases from V and 2 bases from J, leaving 10 bases between. CDR3 length: 14 residues. The V gene's germline CDR1 is MNHNS and CDR2 SASEGT. CDR3 amino acids: CASGGSAGANVLTF. The CDR3 DNA sequence: TGTGCCAGCGGGGGGAGTGCTGGGGCCAACGTCCTGACTTTC.

The chain has TRBV6-5 and TRBJ1-2; D is ambiguous. V was cut by 0 bases and J by 5 bases, with 13 bases left in between. This CDR3 is 15 amino acids long. Per germline, CDR1 MNHEY and CDR2 SVGAGI. The CDR3 sequence is CASSYSNVQIYGYTF. CDR3 DNA sequence: TGTGCCAGCAGTTACTCGAATGTACAGATATATGGCTACACCTTC.

This CDR3 is CASGLQDTQYF. CDR3 in DNA: TGTGCCAGCGGCTTGCAGGATACGCAGTATTTT. The chain couples TRBV6-1 to TRBJ2-3; no definite D call. Germline V gene data show CDR1 as MNHNS and CDR2 as SASEGT. The CDR3 extends over 11 amino acids. Between the trimmed V and J ends, which lost 8 bases and 6 bases, there was a span of 9 bases.

This sequence joins TRBV13 and TRBJ2-3; the D gene is possibly TRBD2 (5 bases). The V end lost 3 bases, the J end lost 4 bases, and 11 bases lay between the germline ends. CDR1 is PRHDT and CDR2 is FYEKMQ in the germline V gene (reference sequence). This CDR3 has 14 amino acids. This CDR3 reads CASSFRAAADTQYF. CDR3 nucleotides: TGTGCCAGCAGCTTCAGAGCGGCCGCAGATACGCAGTATTTT.

V and J are TRBV5-1 and TRBJ1-2, with a weak D call TRBD1 (5 bases). Between the trimmed V and J ends, which lost 0 bases and 4 bases, there was a span of 7 bases. Germline CDR1 is SGHRS and CDR2 is YFSETQ. This CDR3 is built from 13 residues. As DNA, the CDR3 is TGCGCCAGCAGCTTGGGGGGCAGCTATGGCTACACCTTC. This codes for CASSLGGSYGYTF.

The rearrangement joins TRBV9 to TRBJ1-2; D remains unclear. The CDR3 length is 13 residues. Germline CDR1 SGDLS, CDR2 YYNGEE. V was clipped by 5 bases and J by 5 bases, with 13 bases between them. CDR3 DNA sequence: TGTGCCAGCAGTCGAGACGGACTGTATGGCTACACCTTC. Residues: CASSRDGLYGYTF.

This sequence joins TRBV7-2 and TRBJ2-7; D is possibly TRBD2 (5 bases). Deletions cut 1 base from V and 6 bases from J, with 22 bases between. This CDR3 has 17 residues. Germline V CDR1 and CDR2: SGHTA, FQGNSA. The CDR3 is CASSLVASWYGYREQYF. The CDR3 coding sequence is TGTGCCAGCAGCTTAGTGGCTAGCTGGTATGGTTACCGCGAGCAGTACTTC.

V usage is TRBV4-2 and J usage is TRBJ2-1; 9 positions agree with TRBD2. The CDR3 extends over 23 amino acids. The V segment lost 0 bases and the J segment 5 bases; nucleotides outside the gene matches: 26. Per the germline V gene, CDR1 is LGHNA and CDR2 is YNFKEQ. CDR3 region: CASSQEMDSFPFLLAGGNNEQFF. In DNA, the CDR3 is TGTGCCAGCAGCCAAGAAATGGACTCTTTCCCCTTCCTTTTGGCGGGGGGGAACAATGAGCAGTTCTTC.

This clone is deemed medium-sized. The chain employs TRBV7-6 and TRBJ1-1; 8 bases fit TRBD1. Germline-derived CDR1 and CDR2 are SGHVS and FNYEAQ. The J segment lost 2 bases and the V segment lost 3 bases, leaving 11 bases of the junction unmatched. The length of the CDR3 is 17 residues. The CDR3 reads CASSFTTGDYLNTEAFF. DNA of the CDR3: TGTGCCAGCAGCTTTACGACAGGGGATTATTTAAACACTGAAGCTTTCTTT.

Only a few counts were recorded for this clone. This sequence joins TRBV7-2 and TRBJ1-1, with TRBD1 identical over 7 bases. Per germline, CDR1 SGHTA and CDR2 FQGNSA. V dropped 2 bases and J dropped 4; count of bases not matched to a gene: 1. This CDR3 is built from 13 residues. The CDR3: CASSLRGRTEAFF. The CDR3 DNA reads TGTGCCAGCAGCTTAAGGGGGCGCACTGAAGCTTTCTTT.

Here the CDR3 DNA reads TGTGCCAGCAGCCCCTCCCCGGGAAACCAAGAGACCCAGTACTTC. Its translation is CASSPSPGNQETQYF. The chain has TRBV5-4 and TRBJ2-5, with D perhaps matching TRBD2 (5 bases). This CDR3 spans 15 amino acids. The germline V gene has CDR1 SGHNT and CDR2 YYREEE (reference sequence). The V and J ends lost 4 bases and 0 bases respectively, with 13 bases between them.

The chain links TRBV30 to TRBJ1-6, with D unclear. CDR3 size: 15 residues. The germline V gene encodes CDR1 GTSNPN and CDR2 SVGIG (reference sequence). The germline V and J ends were trimmed by 4 bases and 0 bases, with 10 bases remaining between them. The CDR3, as DNA: TGTGCCTGGAAGGCCCGGGGCTCCTATAATTCACCCCTCCACTTT. Its protein is CAWKARGSYNSPLHF.

This clone occurred a few times. J is TRBJ2-1 and V is TRBV5-6, with 9 bases lining up with TRBD1. Looked up from germline, CDR1 is SGHDT and CDR2 is YYEEEE. The CDR3 contains 14 residues. J gave up 7 bases and V 5 bases, and 7 bases lay outside the gene matches. In nucleotides, the CDR3 is TGTGCCAGCAGACTTGGACAGGGGAGGAATGAGCAGTTCTTC. Amino acid sequence: CASRLGQGRNEQFF.

This CDR3 is CASRLNPHRDRDEQYF. The CDR3 region has the DNA TGTGCCAGCAGACTCAACCCCCACCGGGACAGAGACGAGCAGTACTTC. The rearrangement links TRBV28 to TRBJ2-7; 7 bases agree with TRBD1. The CDR3 sequence is 16 residues long. Germline CDR1 and CDR2: MDHEN and SYDVKM. Germline trimming cut 6 bases from V and 5 bases from J; bases unmatched to any gene: 16.

This clone was picked up a small number of times. The rearrangement links TRBV11-2 to TRBJ1-1, with 10 bases aligning to TRBD1. Germline-derived CDR1 and CDR2 are SGHAT and FQNNGV. This CDR3 spans 12 amino acids. The J segment lost 12 bases and the V segment lost 1 base, leaving 2 bases of the junction unmatched. CDR3 DNA: TGTGCCAGCAGCTTAGCGGGACAGGGGCCTTTCTTT. It codes for CASSLAGQGPFF.

The chain uses TRBV27 and TRBJ2-5; D possibly corresponds to TRBD1 (6 bases). The J call may be incorrect, as the DNA end agrees better with TRBJ2-7. Germline V gene data show CDR1 as MNHEY and CDR2 as SMNVEV (reference sequence). CDR3 length equals 13 residues. The CDR3 loop reads CASRDSTSYEQYF. The CDR3 DNA sequence: TGTGCCAGCAGGGACAGTACCTCCTACGAGCAGTACTTC.

The rearrangement joins TRBV6-1 to TRBJ2-1, with D uncertain. V gave up 2 bases and J gave up 7 bases, with 6 bases separating them. This CDR3 has 12 residues. Germline loops: CDR1 MNHNS, CDR2 SASEGT. CDR3 DNA: TGTGCCAGCAGTGAAAGCCGGAATGAGCAGTTCTTC. Its protein product is CASSESRNEQFF.

The gene calls are TRBV4-1 and TRBJ2-7, with 13 bases that match TRBD2. CDR3 length: 18 residues. CDR1 and CDR2 from the germline V gene are MGHRA and YSYEKL. Losses at the gene ends were 2 bases for V and 1 base for J; bases not matched to a gene: 8. CDR3: CASSQLRTSGSTSYEQYF. CDR3 nucleotides: TGCGCCAGCAGCCAATTAAGGACTAGCGGGAGTACGTCCTACGAGCAGTACTTC.

The rearrangement uses TRBV9 and TRBJ2-1, with D uncertain. Per the germline V gene, CDR1 is SGDLS and CDR2 is YYNGEE. Trimming pared 6 bases from V and 3 bases from J, leaving 16 bases between. The length of the CDR3 is 15 residues. The CDR3 protein is CASNLDPAVYNEQFF. The CDR3, as DNA: TGTGCCAGCAACCTAGACCCGGCCGTCTACAATGAGCAGTTCTTC. The full variable domain, completed using reference TRBV9 and TRBJ2-1, is DSGVTQTPKHLITATGQRVTLRCSPRSGDLSVYWYQQSLDQGLQFLIQYYNGEERAKGNILERFSAQQFPDLHSELNLSSLELGDSALYFCASNLDPAVYNEQFFGPGTRLTVL.

V usage is TRBV18 and J usage is TRBJ2-4; the match to TRBD1 covers 11 bases. Germline CDR1 reads KGHSH; CDR2 reads LQKENI. V shed 3 bases and J 9 bases; nucleotides not matched to a gene: 1. The CDR3 consists of 13 residues. The DNA of the CDR3 is TGTGCCAGCTCACCCGGACAGGGGGCCATTCAGTACTTC. This encodes CASSPGQGAIQYF.

This chain joins TRBV2 and TRBJ1-6; D gene unclear. Per the germline V gene, CDR1 is SNHLY and CDR2 is FYNNEI. V was shortened by 0 bases and J by 8 bases, with 14 bases between the two germline ends. The CDR3 length is 16 residues. The CDR3: CASSEALAPIHSPLHF. CDR3 bases: TGTGCCAGCAGTGAAGCGCTAGCCCCAATTCATTCACCCCTCCACTTT.